This T cell receptor (beta chain) was observed in a study of post-analysis software for immune sequencing data. Study in general: There were relapsing-remitting, secondary progressive and progressive-relapsing multiple sclerosis among the disease courses included.

The sample holds a few counts of this clonotype. No antigen is known for it. V lost 7 bases and J lost 4, with 14 bases in between. CDR3 length: 13 amino acids. Germline CDR1 and CDR2: SGHKS and YYEKEE (reference sequence). The study's findings and limits: Controls showed lower frequencies than patients for five TRBV segments, and TRBV5-6, TRBV5-1 and TRBV20-1 were among these. With F measure, samples from one preparation batch clustered together strongly. Significantly lower normalized Chao1 diversity was seen in multiple sclerosis patients than in controls.

Unique molecular identifiers featured in each of the TCR beta cDNA libraries. Around 460,000 cDNA molecules came from approximately 1 to 10 million T cells. From the PCR reads, TCRdb called clonotypes with MiXCR, one entry per CDR3 protein. The sample contains fewer than 700,000 distinct CDR3 sequences, about 40% of which appear only once. This clonotype was sampled from a girl between 10 and 17 years old with multiple sclerosis. The V gene is TRBV5-5, the J gene TRBJ1-1; D is perhaps TRBD1 (6 bases). Sequencing was done on a sample of blood. In DNA, the CDR3 is TGTGCCAGCCAACGACAGGCCGGCACTGAAGCTTTCTTT. It codes for CASQRQAGTEAFF.